These 18 T cell receptor beta chains were all obtained from the same sample, sequenced in a study of OX40 agonist ivuxolimab in advanced cancers. TCRdb keeps only in-frame clones here, not all; method: immunoSEQ multiplex PCR. Found here are under 65,000 clones, 70% to 90% of them singletons; the top ten hold around 0.76%. Sequencing used CD4+ or CD8+ T cells sorted from blood, obtained in a trial of the OX40 agonist ivuxolimab. The origin of the receptors is an adult with an advanced solid tumor such as melanoma, head and neck, liver or kidney cancer.

This chain uses TRBV19 with TRBJ1-1; maybe TRBD1 (6 bases). Germline lookup yields CDR1 LNHDA and CDR2 SQIVND (reference sequence). This CDR3 has 14 amino acids. Trimming left V 6 bases short and J 4 bases short, with 15 bases between. The CDR3 region has the DNA TGTGCCAGTAGAATGGGGGGGCGAGGCACTGAAGCTTTCTTT. Translated: CASRMGGRGTEAFF. The full variable domain, rest sourced from reference TRBV19 and TRBJ1-1, is DGGITQSPKYLFRKEGQNVTLSCEQNLNHDAMYWYRQDPGQGLRLIYYSQIVNDFQKGDIAEGYSVSREKKESFPLTVTSAQKNPTAFYLCASRMGGRGTEAFFGQGTRLTVV.

This clone has a single count. The V and J genes are TRBV7-3 and TRBJ2-1; 9 bases are shared with TRBD2. The CDR3 has 15 amino acids. Looked up from germline, CDR1 is SGHTA and CDR2 is FQGTGA. V dropped 5 bases and J dropped 4; count of bases not matched to a gene: 6. CDR3 sequence: CASSAWTSEYNEQFF. CDR3 nucleotide sequence: TGTGCCAGCAGCGCTTGGACTAGCGAATACAATGAGCAGTTCTTC. The entire variable domain, with the rest obtained from reference TRBV7-3 and TRBJ2-1, is as follows: GAGVSQTPSNKVTEKGKYVELRCDPISGHTALYWYRQSLGQGPEFLIYFQGTGAADDSGLPNDRFFAVRPEGSVSTLKIQRTERGDSAVYLCASSAWTSEYNEQFFGPGTRLTVL.

A few counts support this clone. This chain connects TRBV11-2 to TRBJ2-5; D may be TRBD2 (6 bases). Germline values: CDR1 SGHAT, CDR2 FQNNGV. Between the trimmed V and J ends, which lost 4 bases and 5 bases, there was a span of 14 bases. The CDR3 contains 14 residues. CDR3 sequence reads: CASSWGREKETQYF. The CDR3 nucleotides read TGTGCCAGCAGCTGGGGACGGGAGAAGGAGACCCAGTACTTC.

The genes are TRBV29-1 and TRBJ2-1; TRBD1 agrees at 8 bases. The V and J ends lost 4 bases and 1 base, in that order; junction bases with no gene match: 12. The CDR3 has 17 amino acids. Germline CDR1 reads SQVTM; CDR2 reads ANQGSEA. CDR3 DNA: TGCAGCGTTGTAGGGCAGGGGGCGACTAGTTCCTACAATGAGCAGTTCTTC. Protein sequence: CSVVGQGATSSYNEQFF.

CDR3 nucleotides: TGCGCCAGCAGCCAAGCAATCAGGACAGGGTCCTACGAGCAGTACTTC. Translation: CASSQAIRTGSYEQYF. V gene TRBV4-1 combines with J gene TRBJ2-7, with TRBD1 identical over 8 bases. Trimming cost V 1 base and J 1 base; bases outside gene matches: 6. The length of the CDR3 is 16 residues. The V gene's germline CDR1 is MGHRA and CDR2 YSYEKL.

The sample holds one count of this clone. The rearrangement links TRBV10-3 to TRBJ2-6; D call uncertain. V was clipped by 0 bases and J by 4 bases, with 10 bases between them. The CDR3 has 16 amino acids. Germline V gives CDR1 ENHRY, CDR2 SYGVKD. CDR3 coding DNA: TGTGCCATCAGTGAGTCTTGGGGTTGGGGGGCCAACGTCCTGACTTTC. It is translated as CAISESWGWGANVLTF.

J is TRBJ1-4 and V is TRBV20-1; no clear D. V was trimmed by 7 bases and J by 3 bases, leaving 6 bases between them. CDR1 and CDR2 (germline): DFQATT, SNEGSKA (reference sequence). This CDR3 contains 11 residues. The CDR3 loop is CSGAANEKLFF. Written as DNA, the CDR3 is TGCAGTGGAGCCGCTAATGAAAAACTGTTTTTT.

This chain uses TRBV7-2 with TRBJ2-7, with D unclear. The ends were cut back, 1 base at V and 6 bases at J, with 7 bases in the middle. Germline loops: CDR1 SGHTA, CDR2 FQGNSA. The CDR3 is made up of 12 amino acids. This CDR3 is CASSLDRREQYF. In nucleotides, the CDR3 is TGTGCCAGCAGCTTAGACCGTCGCGAGCAGTACTTC.

The count of this clone is one. The chain employs TRBV6-5 and TRBJ1-1; D uncertain. Per the germline V gene, CDR1 is MNHEY and CDR2 is SVGAGI. The CDR3 runs 14 residues. V lost 4 bases, J lost 5 bases, and 14 bases lay in between. This CDR3 reads CASSWVRGSTEAFF. DNA for the CDR3: TGTGCCAGCAGTTGGGTTAGAGGGAGTACTGAAGCTTTCTTT.

V gene TRBV7-2 combines with J gene TRBJ1-2; D is perhaps TRBD1 (5 bases). This CDR3 spans 14 amino acids. The germline V and J ends were trimmed by 2 bases and 8 bases, with 15 bases remaining between them. Per the germline V gene, CDR1 is SGHTA and CDR2 is FQGNSA. The CDR3 DNA reads TGTGCCAGCAGCTTACTGTATTCAGGGCACGGCTACACCTTC. Encoded protein: CASSLLYSGHGYTF.

In this sample, this clone turned up once. The CDR3 region is CASSYGEGDTQYF. DNA for the CDR3: TGTGCCAGCAGTTACGGAGAAGGAGATACGCAGTATTTT. The chain joins TRBV6-6 to TRBJ2-3; D uncertain. The germline CDR1 and CDR2 sequences are MNHNY and SVGAGI (reference sequence). V was trimmed by 2 bases and J by 5 bases, leaving 8 bases between them. This CDR3 contains 13 residues.

The chain uses TRBV7-3 and TRBJ1-1; no definite D call. The CDR3 extends over 13 amino acids. Trimming pared 4 bases from V and 1 base from J, leaving 7 bases between. Germline values: CDR1 SGHTA, CDR2 FQGTGA. The CDR3 spells CASSSRENTEAFF. The CDR3 DNA sequence: TGTGCCAGCAGCTCCCGGGAGAACACTGAAGCTTTCTTT.

The chain combines TRBV5-6 with TRBJ1-5; a possible D gene is TRBD1 (5 bases). Looked up from germline, CDR1 is SGHDT and CDR2 is YYEEEE. Trimming pared 4 bases from V and 9 bases from J, leaving 11 bases between. The CDR3 is 12 amino acids. Written as DNA, the CDR3 is TGTGCCAGCAGCACCTCGGGGGTGCCCCAGCATTTT. This sequence encodes CASSTSGVPQHF.

J is TRBJ2-1 and V is TRBV28; D is unresolved. The CDR3 contains 13 residues. Germline CDR1 reads MDHEN; CDR2 reads SYDVKM. Trimming took 3 bases from V and 4 from J, leaving 7 bases between them. Here the CDR3 DNA reads TGTGCCAGCAGTTTTAGGGTGTACAATGAGCAGTTCTTC. The encoded protein is CASSFRVYNEQFF. Complete variable domain (other parts from reference TRBV28 and TRBJ2-1): DVKVTQSSRYLVKRTGEKVFLECVQDMDHENMFWYRQDPGLGLRLIYFSYDVKMKEKGDIPEGYSVSREKKERFSLILESASTNQTSMYLCASSFRVYNEQFFGPGTRLTVL.

The chain couples TRBV12-5 to TRBJ2-1, with 15 bases identical to TRBD2. Trimming at V came to 3 bases and at J to 10 bases, leaving 7 bases not matched to a gene. The CDR3 consists of 16 residues. CDR1 and CDR2 (germline): LGHNT, FRNRAP. This chain's CDR3 is CASGFPRTSGRVEQFF. The CDR3 DNA reads TGTGCTAGTGGTTTTCCACGGACTAGCGGGAGGGTGGAGCAGTTCTTC. Filled out from reference TRBV12-5 and TRBJ2-1, the complete variable domain reads DARVTQTPRHKVTEMGQEVTMRCQPILGHNTVFWYRQTMMQGLELLAYFRNRAPLDDSGMPKDRFSAEMPDATLATLKIQPSEPRDSAVYFCASGFPRTSGRVEQFFGPGTRLTVL.

V is TRBV7-6 and J is TRBJ2-3, with TRBD2 as a possible D gene (7 bases). The CDR3 extends over 14 amino acids. From germline, CDR1 is SGHVS and CDR2 FNYEAQ. The V and J ends lost 7 bases and 3 bases respectively, with 14 bases between them. CDR3 in DNA: TGTGCCAGCACCCTAAGGGGGGGGACAGATACGCAGTATTTT. Translated: CASTLRGGTDTQYF.

CDR3 in DNA: TGTGCCCTACAATCCTACAATGAGCAGTTCTTC. It specifies CALQSYNEQFF. The chain recombines TRBV30 with TRBJ2-1; D is undetermined. Per the germline V gene, CDR1 is GTSNPN and CDR2 is SVGIG (reference sequence). V dropped 8 bases and J dropped 1 base, with 6 bases sitting between them. This CDR3 is 11 amino acids long. The whole variable domain, filled in from reference TRBV30 and TRBJ2-1, reads SQTIHQWPATLVQPVGSPLSLECTVEGTSNPNLYWYRQAAGRGLQLLFYSVGIGQISSEVPQNLSASRPQDRQFILSSKKLLLSDSGFYLCALQSYNEQFFGPGTRLTVL.

This rearrangement joins TRBV19 to TRBJ2-5, with D possibly matching TRBD1 (6 bases). The CDR3 contains 17 residues. The germline gives CDR1 LNHDA, CDR2 SQIVND (reference sequence). V shed 3 bases and J shed 5 bases, with 22 bases lying between them. The CDR3 region has the DNA TGTGCCAGTAGTATGACTGGGGGCAGGGTAGGGGAGGAGACCCAGTACTTC. This gives the protein CASSMTGGRVGEETQYF.